Sequencing of this T cell receptor (beta chain) was carried out in a study of identical twins. Whole-study results and caveats: The study reached conclusions through statistical analysis that was cross-sectional, not following the same donors. Memory repertoires lacked the insertion deficit that abundant cord blood beta clonotypes showed. An excess of low generation probability was shown by twin-shared out-of-frame alpha sequences.

Each CDR3 protein gets one entry after TCRdb re-called the 5' RACE reads with MiXCR. The data contain about 890,000 distinct CDR3 sequences, around 12% of them singletons. This clonotype was seen many times. Its matching antigen is unknown. Losses at the gene ends were 6 bases for V and 5 bases for J; bases not matched to a gene: 3. The CDR3 spans 13 residues. These data were also reused for a study on yellow fever vaccine responses in identical twins. As reported in that work: On the reported evidence, twins' vaccine T cell responses seemed partly convergent and partly personalized.

Sequenced material: PBMCs. The origin of this receptor is a woman aged 18-29 years in good health. This sequence joins TRBV12-3 or TRBV12-4 and TRBJ2-5; 10 nucleotides agree with TRBD2. This CDR3 reads CASRLAGMETQYF. In DNA, the CDR3 is TGTGCCAGCAGACTAGCGGGAATGGAGACCCAGTACTTC.